One sample yielded the 10 T cell receptor beta chains listed below, sequenced in a study of cytomegalovirus exposure and HLA in healthy donors. Use of 60 Vbeta and 13 Jbeta primers characterized the PCR. The repertoire was sequenced with immunoSEQ multiplex PCR; TCRdb's copy has only in-frame clones and lacks some. Its table lists 200,000 to 250,000 clones. Sequencing was done on a sample of PBMCs. These receptors were obtained from a girl aged 2 to 10 in good health and CMV-seropositive.

This rearrangement joins TRBV6-1 to TRBJ2-5, with a possible D match to TRBD2 (5 bases). From germline, CDR1 is MNHNS and CDR2 SASEGT. CDR3 size: 16 residues. Trimming stripped 1 base from V and 2 bases from J, with 14 bases between. CDR3 sequence: CASSEVSGTAQETQYF. In nucleotides, the CDR3 is TGTGCCAGCAGTGAAGTAAGCGGAACCGCACAAGAGACCCAGTACTTC.

V gene TRBV28 combines with J gene TRBJ2-3; D is unclear. The CDR3 is 13 residues long. Germline CDR1 MDHEN, CDR2 SYDVKM. V shed 7 bases and J shed 0 bases, with 8 bases lying between them. The CDR3 bases are TGTGCCAGCACTTTCGGGAGCACAGATACGCAGTATTTT. Encoded protein: CASTFGSTDTQYF.

About this clone itself: The junction departs from the called germline gene at one end, perhaps through a read error. The gene calls are TRBV7-7 and TRBJ2-1; TRBD1 matches 11 bases. This CDR3 spans 15 amino acids. CDR1 is SSHAT and CDR2 is FNYEAQ in the germline V gene (reference sequence). The CDR3 is CASSLPGQGGNEQFF. The CDR3 DNA sequence: TGTGCTAGCAGCTTGCCGGGACAGGGGGGCAATGAGCAGTTCTTC.

The chain employs TRBV9 and TRBJ2-1, with 7 bases identical to TRBD2. The ends lost 6 bases at V and 3 bases at J; junction bases unmatched: 24. Looked up from germline, CDR1 is SGDLS and CDR2 is YYNGEE. This CDR3 is built from 20 residues. The CDR3 reads CASTGIGDPPLADNYNEQFF. The DNA for the CDR3 is TGTGCCAGCACCGGTATCGGGGATCCCCCCCTAGCGGATAACTACAATGAGCAGTTCTTC.

The chain carries TRBV10-3 and TRBJ1-1, with 7 positions matching TRBD1. Germline loops: CDR1 ENHRY, CDR2 SYGVKD. The CDR3 extends over 14 amino acids. V trimming: 7 bases; J trimming: 4 bases; junction bases outside the gene matches: 9. The CDR3 loop reads CAIISDREGTEAFF. The CDR3 DNA reads as TGTGCCATCATTTCTGACAGGGAAGGCACTGAAGCTTTCTTT.

The rearrangement uses TRBV5-1 and TRBJ1-1; D perhaps matches TRBD1 (5 bases). Germline V gives CDR1 SGHRS, CDR2 YFSETQ. V gave up 5 bases and J gave up 5 bases, with 13 bases separating them. This CDR3 spans 13 amino acids. The CDR3 DNA follows: TGCGCCAGCAGGTATGTTGGGGGGACTGAAGCTTTCTTT. Translation: CASRYVGGTEAFF.

This chain links TRBV7-2 with TRBJ1-2, with D tentatively TRBD1 (5 bases). Trimming took off 4 bases at V and 7 bases at J, with 13 bases between the two ends. Germline V gives CDR1 SGHTA, CDR2 FQGNSA. The CDR3 sequence is 13 residues long. In DNA form, the CDR3 reads TGTGCCAGCAGCTCACCGGGACTCTCTGGCTACACCTTC. Encoded protein: CASSSPGLSGYTF.

V gene TRBV20-1 combines with J gene TRBJ2-7; D is unresolved. Germline CDR1 is DFQATT and CDR2 is SNEGSKA (reference sequence). Trimming stripped 3 bases from V and 6 bases from J, with 6 bases between. CDR3 length: 10 residues. CDR3 loop: CSASRGEQYF. In DNA, the CDR3 is TGCAGTGCTAGCAGAGGCGAGCAGTACTTC.

The gene calls are TRBV18 and TRBJ1-1, with unresolved D. V was clipped by 3 bases and J by 1 base, with 12 bases between them. The CDR3 covers 15 residues. CDR1 and CDR2 from the germline V gene are KGHSH and LQKENI. The DNA of the CDR3 is TGTGCCAGCTCACCCCCGGCGGGAGAGAACACTGAAGCTTTCTTT. Its translation is CASSPPAGENTEAFF. The full variable domain, with the rest looked up from reference TRBV18 and TRBJ1-1, is NAGVMQNPRHLVRRRGQEARLRCSPMKGHSHVYWYRQLPEEGLKFMVYLQKENIIDESGMPKERFSAEFPKEGPSILRIQQVVRGDSAAYFCASSPPAGENTEAFFGQGTRLTVV.

The rearrangement links TRBV5-4 to TRBJ2-7, with D tentatively TRBD2 (6 bases). The V gene lost 2 bases and the J gene lost 6 bases, with 15 bases spanning the gap. Germline V gives CDR1 SGHNT, CDR2 YYREEE (reference sequence). This CDR3 region has 14 residues. The CDR3 sequence is CASSFGRDNGEQYF. In DNA, the CDR3 is TGTGCCAGCAGCTTCGGGCGGGATAACGGCGAGCAGTACTTC.